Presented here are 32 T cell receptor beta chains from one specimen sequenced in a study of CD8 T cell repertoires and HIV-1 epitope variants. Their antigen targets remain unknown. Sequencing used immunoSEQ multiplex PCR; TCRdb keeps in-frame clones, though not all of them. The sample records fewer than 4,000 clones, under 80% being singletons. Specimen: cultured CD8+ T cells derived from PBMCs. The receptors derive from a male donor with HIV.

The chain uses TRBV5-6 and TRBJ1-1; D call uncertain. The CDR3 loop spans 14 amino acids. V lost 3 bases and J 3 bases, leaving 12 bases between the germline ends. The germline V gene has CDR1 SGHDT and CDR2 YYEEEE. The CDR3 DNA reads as TGTGCCAGCAGCTCCCTGGGTGATTACACTGAAGCTTTCTTT. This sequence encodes CASSSLGDYTEAFF.

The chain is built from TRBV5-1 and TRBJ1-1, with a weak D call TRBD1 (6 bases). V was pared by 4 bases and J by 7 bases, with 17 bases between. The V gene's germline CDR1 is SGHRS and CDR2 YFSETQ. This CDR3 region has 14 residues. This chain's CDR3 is CASSTGTSGGEAFF. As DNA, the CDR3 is TGCGCCAGCAGCACCGGGACATCGGGGGGTGAAGCTTTCTTT.

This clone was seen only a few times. CDR3 region: CASSLLGGMDTQYF. CDR3 in DNA: TGTGCCAGCAGTTTATTGGGGGGAATGGATACGCAGTATTTT. The chain employs TRBV28 and TRBJ2-3; maybe TRBD2 (6 bases). The V end was cut by 1 base, the J end by 6 bases, with 11 bases between. The CDR3 covers 14 residues. Germline V gene lookup returns CDR1 MDHEN and CDR2 SYDVKM. Full variable domain (remainder filled in from reference TRBV28 and TRBJ2-3): DVKVTQSSRYLVKRTGEKVFLECVQDMDHENMFWYRQDPGLGLRLIYFSYDVKMKEKGDIPEGYSVSREKKERFSLILESASTNQTSMYLCASSLLGGMDTQYFGPGTRLTVL.

In DNA, the CDR3 is TGTGCCAGCAGCTCCCCGGGGGGAGTCAATCAGCCCCAGCATTTT. Protein product: CASSSPGGVNQPQHF. The chain joins TRBV6-1 to TRBJ1-5, with D tentatively TRBD1 (5 bases). The CDR3 has 15 amino acids. Germline V gene sequence: CDR1 MNHNS, CDR2 SASEGT. Trimming left V 6 bases short and J 3 bases short, with 15 bases between.

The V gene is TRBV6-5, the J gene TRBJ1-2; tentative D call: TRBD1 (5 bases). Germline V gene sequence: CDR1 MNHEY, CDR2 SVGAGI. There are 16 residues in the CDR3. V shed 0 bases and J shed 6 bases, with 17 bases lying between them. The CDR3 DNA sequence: TGTGCCAGCAGTTACTCGACCAGGGCCACGTTGGATGGCTACACCTTC. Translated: CASSYSTRATLDGYTF.

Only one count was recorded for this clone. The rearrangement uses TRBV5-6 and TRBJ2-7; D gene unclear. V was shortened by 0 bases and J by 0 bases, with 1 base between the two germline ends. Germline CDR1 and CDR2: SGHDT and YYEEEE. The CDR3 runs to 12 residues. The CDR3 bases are TGTGCCAGCAGCTTGGCCTCCTACGAGCAGTACTTC. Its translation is CASSLASYEQYF.

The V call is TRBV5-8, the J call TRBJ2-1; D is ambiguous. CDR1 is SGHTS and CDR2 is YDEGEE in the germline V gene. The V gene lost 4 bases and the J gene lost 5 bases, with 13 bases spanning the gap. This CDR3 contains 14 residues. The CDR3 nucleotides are TGTGCCAGCAGCGCGTATAGCAGTAACAATGAGCAGTTCTTC. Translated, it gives CASSAYSSNNEQFF.

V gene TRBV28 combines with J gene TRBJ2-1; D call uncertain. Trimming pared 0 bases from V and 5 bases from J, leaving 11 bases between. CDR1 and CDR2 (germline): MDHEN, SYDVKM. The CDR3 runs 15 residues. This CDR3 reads CASSLWEREDNEQFF. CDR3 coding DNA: TGTGCCAGCAGTTTATGGGAAAGGGAAGACAATGAGCAGTTCTTC. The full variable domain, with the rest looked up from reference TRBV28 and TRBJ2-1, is DVKVTQSSRYLVKRTGEKVFLECVQDMDHENMFWYRQDPGLGLRLIYFSYDVKMKEKGDIPEGYSVSREKKERFSLILESASTNQTSMYLCASSLWEREDNEQFFGPGTRLTVL.

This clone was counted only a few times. CDR3 amino acids: CASNPGQGAYEQYF. DNA of the CDR3: TGTGCCAGCAATCCGGGACAGGGGGCCTACGAGCAGTACTTC. The chain uses TRBV28 and TRBJ2-7; TRBD1 matches at 11 bases. Germline V gene data show CDR1 as MDHEN and CDR2 as SYDVKM. The V and J ends lost 7 bases and 2 bases, in that order; junction bases with no gene match: 4. This CDR3 has 14 residues.

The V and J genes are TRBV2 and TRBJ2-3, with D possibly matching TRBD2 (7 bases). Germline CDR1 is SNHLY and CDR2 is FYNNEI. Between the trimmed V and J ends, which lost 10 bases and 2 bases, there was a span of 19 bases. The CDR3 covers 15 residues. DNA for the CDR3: TGTGCCAACTCTCCGGCGGGGGCCTACACAGATACGCAGTATTTT. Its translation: CANSPAGAYTDTQYF.

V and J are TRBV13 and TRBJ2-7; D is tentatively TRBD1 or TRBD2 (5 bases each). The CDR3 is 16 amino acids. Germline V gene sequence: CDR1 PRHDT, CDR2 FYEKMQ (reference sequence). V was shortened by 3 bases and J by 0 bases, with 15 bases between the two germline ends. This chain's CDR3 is CASSLGPPTASYEQYF. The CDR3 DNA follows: TGTGCCAGCAGCTTGGGACCGCCGACTGCCTCCTACGAGCAGTACTTC.

CDR3 loop: CASSLGRADGSPLHF. The CDR3 nucleotides read TGTGCCAGCAGCTTAGGGAGGGCGGACGGTTCACCCCTCCACTTT. The chain has TRBV7-9 and TRBJ1-6, with D unclear. Trimming removed 1 base at V and 9 bases at J, with 13 bases between. Germline V lookup: CDR1 SEHNR, CDR2 FQNEAQ (reference sequence). The CDR3 extends over 15 amino acids.

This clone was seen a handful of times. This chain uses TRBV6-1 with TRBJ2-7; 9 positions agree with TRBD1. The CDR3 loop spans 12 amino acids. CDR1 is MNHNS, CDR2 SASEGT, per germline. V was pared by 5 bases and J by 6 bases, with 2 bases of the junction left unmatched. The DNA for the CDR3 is TGTGCCAGCAGTCCGGGACAGGGCGAGCAGTACTTC. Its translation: CASSPGQGEQYF.

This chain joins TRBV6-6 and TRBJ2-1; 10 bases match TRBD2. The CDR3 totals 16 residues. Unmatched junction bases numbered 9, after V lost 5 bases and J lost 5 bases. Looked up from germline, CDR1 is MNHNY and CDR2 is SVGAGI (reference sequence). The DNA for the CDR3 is TGTGCCAGCAGTACCCCTCTAGCGGGGGTCAACAATGAGCAGTTCTTC. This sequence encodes CASSTPLAGVNNEQFF.

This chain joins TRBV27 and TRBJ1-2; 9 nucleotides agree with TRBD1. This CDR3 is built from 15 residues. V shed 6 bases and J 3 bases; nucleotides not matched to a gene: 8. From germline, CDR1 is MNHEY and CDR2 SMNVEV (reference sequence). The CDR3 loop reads CASRSGQGRDYGYTF. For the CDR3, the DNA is TGTGCCAGCAGGAGTGGACAGGGGCGTGACTATGGCTACACCTTC.

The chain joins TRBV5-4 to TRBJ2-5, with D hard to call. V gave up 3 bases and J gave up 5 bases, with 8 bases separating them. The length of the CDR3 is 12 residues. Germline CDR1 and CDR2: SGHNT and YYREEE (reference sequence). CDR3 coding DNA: TGTGCCAGCAGCTACCCCCGGGAGACCCAGTACTTC. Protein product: CASSYPRETQYF.

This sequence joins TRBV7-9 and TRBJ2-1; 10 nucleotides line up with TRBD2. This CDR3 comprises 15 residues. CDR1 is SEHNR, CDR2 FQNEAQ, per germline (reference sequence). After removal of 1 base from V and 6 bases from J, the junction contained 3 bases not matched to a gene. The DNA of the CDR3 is TGTGCCAGCAGCTTAGGGACTAGCGGTATCAATGAGCAGTTCTTC. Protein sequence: CASSLGTSGINEQFF.

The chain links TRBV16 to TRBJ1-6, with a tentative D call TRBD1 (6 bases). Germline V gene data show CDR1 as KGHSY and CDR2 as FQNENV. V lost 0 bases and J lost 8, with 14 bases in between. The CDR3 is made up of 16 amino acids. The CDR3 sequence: CASSQSGDKADSPLHF. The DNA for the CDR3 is TGTGCCAGCAGCCAATCAGGGGACAAGGCGGATTCACCCCTCCACTTT.

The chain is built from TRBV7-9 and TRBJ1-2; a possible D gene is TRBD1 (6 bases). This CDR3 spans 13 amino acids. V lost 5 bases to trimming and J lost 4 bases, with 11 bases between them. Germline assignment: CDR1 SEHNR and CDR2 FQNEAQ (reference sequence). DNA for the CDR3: TGTGCCAGCAGCCCGACAGGTAGCTATGGCTACACCTTC. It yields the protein CASSPTGSYGYTF.

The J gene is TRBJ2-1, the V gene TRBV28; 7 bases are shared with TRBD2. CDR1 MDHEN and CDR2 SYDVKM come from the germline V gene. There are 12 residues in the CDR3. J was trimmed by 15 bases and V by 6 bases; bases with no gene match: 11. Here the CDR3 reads CASSRGSGDGFF. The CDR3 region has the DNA TGTGCCAGCAGCCGGGGGAGCGGGGATGGGTTCTTC.

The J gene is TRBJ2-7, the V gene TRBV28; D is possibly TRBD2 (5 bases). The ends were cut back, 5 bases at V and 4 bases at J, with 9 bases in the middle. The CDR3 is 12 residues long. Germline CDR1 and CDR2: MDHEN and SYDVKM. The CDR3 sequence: CASSLSGYEQYF. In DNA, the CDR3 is TGTGCCAGCAGTCTCTCGGGATACGAGCAGTACTTC.

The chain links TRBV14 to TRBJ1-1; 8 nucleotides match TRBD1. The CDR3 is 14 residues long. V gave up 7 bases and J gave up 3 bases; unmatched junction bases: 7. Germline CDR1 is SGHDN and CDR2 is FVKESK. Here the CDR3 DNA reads TGTGCCAGCACCCAGACAGGGGTCCACACTGAAGCTTTCTTT. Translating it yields CASTQTGVHTEAFF.

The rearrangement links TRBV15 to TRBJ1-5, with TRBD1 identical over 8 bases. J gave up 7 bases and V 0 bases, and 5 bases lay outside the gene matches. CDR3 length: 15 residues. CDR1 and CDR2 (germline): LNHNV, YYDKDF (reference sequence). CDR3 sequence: CATSRDFTGGQPQHF. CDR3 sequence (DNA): TGTGCCACCAGCAGAGATTTTACAGGGGGACAGCCCCAGCATTTT.

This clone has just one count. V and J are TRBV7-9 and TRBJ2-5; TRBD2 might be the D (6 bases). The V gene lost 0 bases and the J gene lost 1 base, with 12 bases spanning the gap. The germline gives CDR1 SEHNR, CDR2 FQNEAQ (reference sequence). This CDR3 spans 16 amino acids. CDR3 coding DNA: TGTGCCAGCAGCTTAGCTGCTAGCGCGCTCCAAGAGACCCAGTACTTC. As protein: CASSLAASALQETQYF. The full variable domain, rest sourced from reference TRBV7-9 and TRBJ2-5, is DTGVSQNPRHKITKRGQNVTFRCDPISEHNRLYWYRQTLGQGPEFLTYFQNEAQLEKSRLLSDRFSAERPKGSFSTLEIQRTEQGDSAMYLCASSLAASALQETQYFGPGTRLLVL.

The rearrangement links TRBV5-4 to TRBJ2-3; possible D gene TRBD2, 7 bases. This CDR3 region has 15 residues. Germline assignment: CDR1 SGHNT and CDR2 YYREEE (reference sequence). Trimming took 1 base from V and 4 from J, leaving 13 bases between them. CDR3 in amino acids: CASSLSAGAPDTQYF. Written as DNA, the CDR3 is TGTGCCAGCAGCTTGTCGGCGGGGGCACCAGATACGCAGTATTTT.

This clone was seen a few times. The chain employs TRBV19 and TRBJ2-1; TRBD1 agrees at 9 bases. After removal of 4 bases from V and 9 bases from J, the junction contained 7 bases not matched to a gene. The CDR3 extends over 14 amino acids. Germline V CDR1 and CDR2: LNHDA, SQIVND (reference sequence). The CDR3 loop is CASSRGQGRSEQFF. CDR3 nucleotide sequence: TGTGCCAGTAGTAGGGGACAGGGTAGAAGTGAGCAGTTCTTC.

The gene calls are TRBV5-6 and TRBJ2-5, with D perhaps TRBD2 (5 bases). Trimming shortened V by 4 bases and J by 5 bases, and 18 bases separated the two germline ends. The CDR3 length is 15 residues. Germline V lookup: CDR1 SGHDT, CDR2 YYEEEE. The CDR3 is CASSVGLEVWETQYF. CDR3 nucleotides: TGTGCCAGCAGCGTTGGACTGGAAGTGTGGGAGACCCAGTACTTC.

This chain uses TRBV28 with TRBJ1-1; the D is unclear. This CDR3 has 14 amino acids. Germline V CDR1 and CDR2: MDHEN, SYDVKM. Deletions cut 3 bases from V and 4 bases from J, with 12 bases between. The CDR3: CASSFRGWGTEAFF. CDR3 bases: TGTGCCAGCAGTTTTCGGGGATGGGGCACTGAAGCTTTCTTT.

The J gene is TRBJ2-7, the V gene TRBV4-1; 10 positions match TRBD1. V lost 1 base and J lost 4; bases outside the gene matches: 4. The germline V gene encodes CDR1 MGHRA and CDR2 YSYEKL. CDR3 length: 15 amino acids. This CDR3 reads CASSQGDRGHYEQYF. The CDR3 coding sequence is TGCGCCAGCAGCCAAGGCGACAGGGGGCATTACGAGCAGTACTTC.

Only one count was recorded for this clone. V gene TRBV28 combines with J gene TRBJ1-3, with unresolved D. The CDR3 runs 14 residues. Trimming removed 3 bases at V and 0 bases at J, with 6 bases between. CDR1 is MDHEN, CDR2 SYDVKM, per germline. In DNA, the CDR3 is TGTGCCAGCAGTTTGACGTTCTCTGGAAACACCATATATTTT. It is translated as CASSLTFSGNTIYF.

This CDR3 reads CASSRPGLAETGELFF. The DNA for the CDR3 is TGTGCCAGCAGCCGTCCCGGACTAGCGGAAACCGGGGAGCTGTTTTTT. This chain connects TRBV5-4 to TRBJ2-2; 10 nucleotides align to TRBD2. J lost 5 bases, V lost 4 bases, and 8 bases had no gene match. The V gene's germline CDR1 is SGHNT and CDR2 YYREEE (reference sequence). This CDR3 region has 16 residues.

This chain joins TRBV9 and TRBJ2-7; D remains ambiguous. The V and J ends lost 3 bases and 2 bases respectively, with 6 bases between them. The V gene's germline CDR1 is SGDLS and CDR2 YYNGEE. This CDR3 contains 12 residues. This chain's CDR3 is CASSGRTYEQYF. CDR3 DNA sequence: TGTGCCAGCAGCGGTCGAACCTACGAGCAGTACTTC.